This TCR beta chain was identified in a study of regulatory T cells in long-lasting Graves disease. Study-wide results and caveats: Persistent disease samples used TRBV28, TRBJ1-2 and TRBJ2-5 preferentially. Fewer public clonotypes were shared by new patients (over 950) than by persistent patients (2,741).

With respect to this clonotype: The antigen is not known. Just one base apart from a much larger clone, this may be a read error.

iRepertoire HTBI primers and Arm-PCR of CDR3 regions built TCR beta libraries. TCRdb re-derived calls from the multiplex PCR reads in MiXCR, one entry per CDR3 protein. The sample lists 400,000 to 500,000 distinct CDR3 sequences, 15% seen once, with approximately 15% in the top ten. Germline CDR1 and CDR2: MNHNS and SASEGT. V was clipped by 4 bases and J by 7 bases; unmatched bases: 11. This CDR3 region has 15 residues. Time point defined: newly diagnosed GD, antithyroid drugs for less than 3 months. PBMCs were the source of the RNA used for TCR sequencing. The data were also submitted as part of a second study, on T cells in Graves' hyperthyroidism and ophthalmopathy.

The TCR sequence derives from a woman between 25 and 40 years old with Graves disease. The sample here was peripheral blood mononuclear cells (PBMCs), taken at new diagnosis, from a patient treated with antithyroid drugs. The J gene is TRBJ2-7, the V gene TRBV6-1, with 9 bases aligning to TRBD1. CDR3 coding DNA: TGTGCCAGCAGTGCGGGACAGGGCCGCAACAATGAGCAGTACTTC. Translated: CASSAGQGRNNEQYF.